This T cell receptor (beta chain) came from a study of CXCR3-negative and CXCR3-positive naive CD8 T cells. The libraries of TRB cDNA were prepared using 5' RACE with UMI labels. After re-calling the 5' RACE reads, TCRdb lists one entry per CDR3 protein, DNA absent. Its listing shows 49,000 or so distinct CDR3 sequences. A word on this clonotype: What it recognizes is unknown.

Overall study findings and caveats: More hydrophobic TRB CDR3s were found in CXCR3-positive naive cells than in CXCR3-negative naive cells.

The material sequenced was naive CXCR3+ CD8+ T cells from blood. The sample's subset: CD45RO-CCR7+CD27+CD95- naive CD8+ T cells expressing CXCR3 (TNR3+). This TCR was recovered from a human donor in good health. Some clones in this sample may be carry-over from other donors' samples.

CDR3 in amino acids: CSVDGHGETYEQYF. V and J are TRBV29-1 and TRBJ2-7; absent DNA, TCRdb's TRBD1 call cannot be checked. CDR1 and CDR2 from the germline V gene are SQVTM and ANQGSEA. The CDR3 spans 14 residues.